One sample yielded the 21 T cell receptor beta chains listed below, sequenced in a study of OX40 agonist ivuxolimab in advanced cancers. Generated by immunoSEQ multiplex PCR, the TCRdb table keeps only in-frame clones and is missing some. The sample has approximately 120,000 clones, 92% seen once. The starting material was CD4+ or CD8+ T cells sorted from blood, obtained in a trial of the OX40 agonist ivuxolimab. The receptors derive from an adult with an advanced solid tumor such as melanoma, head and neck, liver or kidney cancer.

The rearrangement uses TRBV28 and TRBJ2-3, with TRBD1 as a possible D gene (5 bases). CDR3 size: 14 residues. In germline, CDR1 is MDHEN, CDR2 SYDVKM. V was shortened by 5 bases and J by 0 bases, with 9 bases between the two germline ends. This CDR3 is CASSRTPSTDTQYF. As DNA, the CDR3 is TGTGCCAGCAGTCGGACACCTAGCACAGATACGCAGTATTTT.

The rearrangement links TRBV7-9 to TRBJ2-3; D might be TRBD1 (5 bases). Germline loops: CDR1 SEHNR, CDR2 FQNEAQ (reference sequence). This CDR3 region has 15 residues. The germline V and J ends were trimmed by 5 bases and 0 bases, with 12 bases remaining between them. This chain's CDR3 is CASSPQGTSTDTQYF. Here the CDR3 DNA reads TGTGCCAGCAGCCCTCAGGGAACTAGCACAGATACGCAGTATTTT.

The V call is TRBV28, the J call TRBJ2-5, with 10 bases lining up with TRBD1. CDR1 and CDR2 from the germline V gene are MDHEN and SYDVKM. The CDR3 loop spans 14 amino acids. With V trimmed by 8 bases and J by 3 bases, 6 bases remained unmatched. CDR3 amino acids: CASLRQGAEETQYF. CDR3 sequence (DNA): TGTGCCAGCCTCCGACAGGGGGCCGAAGAGACCCAGTACTTC.

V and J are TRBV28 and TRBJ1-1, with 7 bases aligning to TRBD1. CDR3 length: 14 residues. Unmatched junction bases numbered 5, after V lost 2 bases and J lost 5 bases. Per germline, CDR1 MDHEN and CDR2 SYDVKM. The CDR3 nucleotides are TGTGCCAGCAGTTTAACAGGGGAATATACTGAAGCTTTCTTT. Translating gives CASSLTGEYTEAFF.

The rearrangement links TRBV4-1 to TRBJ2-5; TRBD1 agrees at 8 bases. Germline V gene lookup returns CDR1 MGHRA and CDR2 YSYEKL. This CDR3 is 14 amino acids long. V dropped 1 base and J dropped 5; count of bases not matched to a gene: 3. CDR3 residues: CASSQVQGGETQYF. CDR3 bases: TGCGCCAGCAGCCAAGTACAGGGGGGTGAGACCCAGTACTTC.

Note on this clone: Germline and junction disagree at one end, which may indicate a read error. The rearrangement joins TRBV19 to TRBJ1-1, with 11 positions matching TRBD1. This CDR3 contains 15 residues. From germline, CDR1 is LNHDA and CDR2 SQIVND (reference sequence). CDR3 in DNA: TGCGCGAGCAAGGACAGGGGGCGGATGAACACTGAAGCTTTCTTT. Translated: CASKDRGRMNTEAFF.

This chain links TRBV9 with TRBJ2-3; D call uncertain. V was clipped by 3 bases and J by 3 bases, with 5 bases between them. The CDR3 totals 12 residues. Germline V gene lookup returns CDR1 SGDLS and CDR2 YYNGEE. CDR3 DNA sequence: TGTGCCAGCAGCGCCGCGACAGATACGCAGTATTTT. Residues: CASSAATDTQYF.

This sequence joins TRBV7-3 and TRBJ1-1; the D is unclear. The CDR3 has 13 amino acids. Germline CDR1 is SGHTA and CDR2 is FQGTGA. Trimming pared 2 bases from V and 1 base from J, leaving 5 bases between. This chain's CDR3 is CASSLPENTEAFF. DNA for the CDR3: TGTGCCAGCAGCTTACCGGAGAACACTGAAGCTTTCTTT. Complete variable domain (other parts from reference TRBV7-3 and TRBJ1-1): GAGVSQTPSNKVTEKGKYVELRCDPISGHTALYWYRQSLGQGPEFLIYFQGTGAADDSGLPNDRFFAVRPEGSVSTLKIQRTERGDSAVYLCASSLPENTEAFFGQGTRLTVV.

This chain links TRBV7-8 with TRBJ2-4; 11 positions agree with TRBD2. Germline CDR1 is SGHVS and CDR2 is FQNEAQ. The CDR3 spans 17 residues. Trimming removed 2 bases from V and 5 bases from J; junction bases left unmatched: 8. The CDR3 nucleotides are TGTGCCAGCAGCTTACTCCCCCCGGGACTAGCGGAAAACATTCAGTACTTC. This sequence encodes CASSLLPPGLAENIQYF.

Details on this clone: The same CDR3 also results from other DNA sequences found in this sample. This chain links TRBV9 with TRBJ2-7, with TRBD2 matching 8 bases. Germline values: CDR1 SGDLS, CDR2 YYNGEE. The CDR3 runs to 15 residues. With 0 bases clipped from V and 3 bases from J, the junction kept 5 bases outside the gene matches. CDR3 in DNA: TGTGCCAGCAGCGTAGGTGGGGCGGGGGGCTACGAGCAGTACTTC. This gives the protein CASSVGGAGGYEQYF.

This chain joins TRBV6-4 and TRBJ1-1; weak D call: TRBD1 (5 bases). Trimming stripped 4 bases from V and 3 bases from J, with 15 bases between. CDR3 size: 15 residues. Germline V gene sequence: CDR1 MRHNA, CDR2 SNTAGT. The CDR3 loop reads CASSVPGDGDTEAFF. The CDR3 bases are TGTGCCAGCAGTGTCCCTGGGGACGGGGACACTGAAGCTTTCTTT.

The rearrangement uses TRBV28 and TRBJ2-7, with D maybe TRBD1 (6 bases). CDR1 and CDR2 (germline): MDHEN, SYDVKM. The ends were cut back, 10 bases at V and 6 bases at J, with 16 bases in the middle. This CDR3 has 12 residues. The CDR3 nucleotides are TGTGCCACCAGGGAAGGGGGAACCGAGCAGTACTTC. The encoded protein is CATREGGTEQYF.

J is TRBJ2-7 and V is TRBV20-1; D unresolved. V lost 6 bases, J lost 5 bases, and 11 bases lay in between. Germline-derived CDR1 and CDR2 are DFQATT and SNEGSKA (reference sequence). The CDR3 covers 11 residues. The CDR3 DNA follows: TGCAGTGCCCCGGCCGGCCACGAGCAGTACTTC. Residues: CSAPAGHEQYF.

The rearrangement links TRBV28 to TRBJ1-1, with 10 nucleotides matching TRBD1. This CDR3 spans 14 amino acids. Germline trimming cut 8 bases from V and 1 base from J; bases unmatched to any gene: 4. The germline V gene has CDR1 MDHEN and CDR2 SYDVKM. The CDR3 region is CASPRTGGNTEAFF. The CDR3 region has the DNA TGTGCCAGCCCCCGGACAGGGGGGAACACTGAAGCTTTCTTT.

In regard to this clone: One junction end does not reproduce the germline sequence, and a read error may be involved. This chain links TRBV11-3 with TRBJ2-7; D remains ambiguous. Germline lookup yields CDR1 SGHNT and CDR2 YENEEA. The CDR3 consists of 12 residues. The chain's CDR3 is CASSLESSEQYF. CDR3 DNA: TGTGCCAGCAGCTTAGAATCCTCCGAGCAGTACTTC.

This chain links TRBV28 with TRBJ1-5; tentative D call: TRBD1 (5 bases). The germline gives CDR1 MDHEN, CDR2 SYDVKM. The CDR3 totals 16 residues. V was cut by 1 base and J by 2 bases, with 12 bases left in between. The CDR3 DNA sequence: TGTGCCAGCAGTTTATTTAGGGGCTTAGGCAATCAGCCCCAGCATTTT. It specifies CASSLFRGLGNQPQHF.

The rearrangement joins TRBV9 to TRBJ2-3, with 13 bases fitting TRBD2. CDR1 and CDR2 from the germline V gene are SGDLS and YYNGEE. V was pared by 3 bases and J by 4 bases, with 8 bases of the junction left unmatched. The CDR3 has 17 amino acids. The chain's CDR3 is CASSARTSGSSADTQYF. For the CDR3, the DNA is TGTGCCAGCAGCGCTCGGACTAGCGGGAGCTCGGCAGATACGCAGTATTTT.

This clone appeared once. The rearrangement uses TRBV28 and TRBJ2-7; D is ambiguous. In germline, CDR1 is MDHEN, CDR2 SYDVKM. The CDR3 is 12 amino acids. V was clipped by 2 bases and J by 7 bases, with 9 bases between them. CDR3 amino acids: CASSLSRWEQYF. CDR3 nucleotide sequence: TGTGCCAGCAGTTTAAGTAGATGGGAGCAGTACTTC.

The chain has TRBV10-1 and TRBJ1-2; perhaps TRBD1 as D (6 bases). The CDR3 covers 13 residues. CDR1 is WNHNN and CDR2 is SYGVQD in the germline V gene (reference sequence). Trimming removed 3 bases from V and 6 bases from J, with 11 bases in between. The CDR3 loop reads CASSDSGHHGYTF. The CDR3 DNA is TGCGCCAGCAGTGACTCGGGACACCATGGCTACACCTTC.

This chain's CDR3 is CASSLNSGTYEQYF. Here the CDR3 DNA reads TGTGCCAGTAGTCTGAATAGCGGTACCTACGAGCAGTACTTC. The rearrangement uses TRBV19 and TRBJ2-7, with a possible D match to TRBD2 (6 bases). The CDR3 consists of 14 residues. Trimming removed 5 bases from V and 2 bases from J, with 13 bases in between. From germline, CDR1 is LNHDA and CDR2 SQIVND (reference sequence).

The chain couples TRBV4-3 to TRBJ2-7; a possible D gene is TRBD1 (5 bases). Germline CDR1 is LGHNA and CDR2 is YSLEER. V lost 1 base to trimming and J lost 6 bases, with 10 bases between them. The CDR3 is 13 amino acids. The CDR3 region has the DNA TGCGCCAGCAGCCAAGGCTCTCAGGGCGAGCAGTACTTC. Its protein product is CASSQGSQGEQYF.